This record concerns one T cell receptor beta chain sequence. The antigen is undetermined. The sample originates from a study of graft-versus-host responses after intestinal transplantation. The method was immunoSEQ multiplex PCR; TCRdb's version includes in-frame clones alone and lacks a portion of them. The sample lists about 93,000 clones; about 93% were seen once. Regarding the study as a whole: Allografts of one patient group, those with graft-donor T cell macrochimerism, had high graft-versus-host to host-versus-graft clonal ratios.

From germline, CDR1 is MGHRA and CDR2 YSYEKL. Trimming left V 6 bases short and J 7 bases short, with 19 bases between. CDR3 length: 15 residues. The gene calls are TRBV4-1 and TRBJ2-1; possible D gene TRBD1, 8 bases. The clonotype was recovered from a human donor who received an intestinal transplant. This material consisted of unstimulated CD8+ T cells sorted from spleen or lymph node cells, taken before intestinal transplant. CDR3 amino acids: CASRPNGQGGNEQFF. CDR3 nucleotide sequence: TGCGCCAGCAGACCCAATGGACAGGGAGGGAATGAGCAGTTCTTC.